This T cell receptor beta chain was identified during a study of control samples from healthy donors and cancer patients. Sequencing used immunoSEQ multiplex PCR; TCRdb keeps in-frame clones, though not all of them. The data hold about 130,000 clones, with approximately 91% observed a single time. The CDR3 comprises 23 residues, both ends counted. In germline, CDR1 is WNHNN, CDR2 SYGVQD (reference sequence). Regarding this clone: It is unclear where the CDR3 begins or ends on the DNA, so no DNA is shown, and the CDR3 is as TCRdb lists it.

This TCR derives from a man aged 50 to 59 in good health. The chain uses TRBV10-1 and TRBJ1-3; the table's D call TRBD1 went unverified against the DNA. Sequenced input: blood. The CDR3 protein is CASSETERGGTIYFGEAVNTIYF.